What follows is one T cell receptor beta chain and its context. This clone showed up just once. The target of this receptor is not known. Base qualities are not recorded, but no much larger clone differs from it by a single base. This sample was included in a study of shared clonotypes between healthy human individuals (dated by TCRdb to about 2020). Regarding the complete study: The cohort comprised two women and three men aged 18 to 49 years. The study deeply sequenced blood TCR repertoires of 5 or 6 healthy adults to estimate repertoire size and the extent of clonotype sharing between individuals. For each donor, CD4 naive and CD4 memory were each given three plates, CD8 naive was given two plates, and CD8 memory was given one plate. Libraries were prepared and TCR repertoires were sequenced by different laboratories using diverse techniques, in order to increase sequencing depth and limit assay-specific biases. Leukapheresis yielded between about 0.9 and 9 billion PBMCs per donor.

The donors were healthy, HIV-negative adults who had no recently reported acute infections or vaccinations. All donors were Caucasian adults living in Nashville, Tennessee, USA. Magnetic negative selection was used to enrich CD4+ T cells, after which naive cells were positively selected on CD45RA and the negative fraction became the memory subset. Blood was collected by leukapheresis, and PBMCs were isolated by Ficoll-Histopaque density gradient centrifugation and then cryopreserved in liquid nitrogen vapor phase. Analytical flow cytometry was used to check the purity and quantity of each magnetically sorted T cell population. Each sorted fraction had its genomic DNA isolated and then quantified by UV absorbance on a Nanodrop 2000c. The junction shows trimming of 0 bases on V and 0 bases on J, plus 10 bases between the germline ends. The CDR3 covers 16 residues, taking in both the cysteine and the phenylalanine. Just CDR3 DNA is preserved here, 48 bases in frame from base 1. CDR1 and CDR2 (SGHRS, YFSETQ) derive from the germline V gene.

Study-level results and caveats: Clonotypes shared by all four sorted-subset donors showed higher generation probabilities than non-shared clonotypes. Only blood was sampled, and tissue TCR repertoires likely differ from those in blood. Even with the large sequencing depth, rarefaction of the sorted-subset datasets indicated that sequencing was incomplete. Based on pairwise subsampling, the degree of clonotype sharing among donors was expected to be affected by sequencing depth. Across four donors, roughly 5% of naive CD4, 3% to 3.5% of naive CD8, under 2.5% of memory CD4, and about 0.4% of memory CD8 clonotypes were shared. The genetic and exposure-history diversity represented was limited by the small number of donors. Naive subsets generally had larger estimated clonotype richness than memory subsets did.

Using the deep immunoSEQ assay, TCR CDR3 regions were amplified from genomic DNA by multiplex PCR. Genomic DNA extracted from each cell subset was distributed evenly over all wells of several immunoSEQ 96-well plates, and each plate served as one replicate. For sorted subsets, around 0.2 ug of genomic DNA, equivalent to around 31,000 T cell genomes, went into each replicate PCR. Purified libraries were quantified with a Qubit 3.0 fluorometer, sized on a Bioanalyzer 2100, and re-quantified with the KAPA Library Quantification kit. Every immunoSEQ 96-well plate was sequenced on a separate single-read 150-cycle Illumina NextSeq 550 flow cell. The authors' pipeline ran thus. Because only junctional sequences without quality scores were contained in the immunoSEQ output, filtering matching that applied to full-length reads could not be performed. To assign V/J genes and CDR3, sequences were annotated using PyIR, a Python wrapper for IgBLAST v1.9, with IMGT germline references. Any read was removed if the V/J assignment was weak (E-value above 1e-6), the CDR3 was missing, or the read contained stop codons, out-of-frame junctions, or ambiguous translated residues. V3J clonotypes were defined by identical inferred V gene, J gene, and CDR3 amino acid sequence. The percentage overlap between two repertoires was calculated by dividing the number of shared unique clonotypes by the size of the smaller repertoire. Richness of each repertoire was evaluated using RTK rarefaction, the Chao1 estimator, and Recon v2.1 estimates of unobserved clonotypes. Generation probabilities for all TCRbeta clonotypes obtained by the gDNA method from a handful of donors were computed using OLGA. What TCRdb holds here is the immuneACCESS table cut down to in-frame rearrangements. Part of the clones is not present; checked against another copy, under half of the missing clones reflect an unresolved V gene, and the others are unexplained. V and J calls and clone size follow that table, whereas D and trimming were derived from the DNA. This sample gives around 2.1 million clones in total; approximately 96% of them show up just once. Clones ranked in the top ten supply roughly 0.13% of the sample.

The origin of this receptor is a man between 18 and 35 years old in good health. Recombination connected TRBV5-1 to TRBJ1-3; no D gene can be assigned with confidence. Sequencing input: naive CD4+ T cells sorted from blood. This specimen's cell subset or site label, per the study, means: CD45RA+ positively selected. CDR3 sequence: CASSLDGPHSGNTIYF. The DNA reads TGCGCCAGCAGCTTGGACGGGCCCCACTCTGGAAACACCATATATTTT.